Listed here is a single TCR beta chain. Antigen specificity is unknown. Participating donors were healthy, HIV-negative adults free of recent acute infections or vaccinations. Every donor, a Caucasian adult, lived in Nashville, Tennessee. The sample originates from a study of shared clonotypes between healthy human individuals. V was clipped by 0 bases and J by 1 base, with 8 bases between them. In germline, CDR1 is SGHTS, CDR2 YDEGEE. The CDR3 is made up of 14 amino acids. In the source study's methods: ImmunoSEQ sequences covered only the junction and lacked quality scores; filtering therefore differed. The data were produced by immunoSEQ multiplex PCR, yet TCRdb's version contains in-frame clones alone and is incomplete. V, J and clone size derive from that table, while D and trimming were established from the DNA sequence. The sample carries some 1.5 million clones, 95% to 97% recorded once. Regarding the study as a whole: Memory subsets generally showed lower estimated richness than naive subsets.

The sequenced sample was naive CD4+ T cells sorted from blood. Subset in this sample: CD45RA+ positively selected. The chain carries TRBV5-8 and TRBJ2-7; perhaps TRBD2 as D (6 bases). The sequence came from a man aged 25 to 40 in good health. The DNA of the CDR3 is TGTGCCAGCAGCTTGGGGAGGGTATCCTACGAGCAGTACTTC. Translating gives CASSLGRVSYEQYF.